This T cell receptor (beta chain) was captured in a study of blood T cell repertoires in COVID-19. Study overall: From the United States, Italy and Spain came samples of acute and convalescent COVID-19. Sources were T cells, B-cell-depleted T cells, or PBMCs; the material itself was cDNA or gDNA.

V shed 3 bases and J 1 base; nucleotides not matched to a gene: 2. Germline V gene sequence: CDR1 SGHNT, CDR2 YYREEE (reference sequence). This CDR3 contains 14 residues. Original methodology: Amplified reference gene primers provided the basis for estimating nucleated cell counts. Clones were sequenced by immunoSEQ multiplex PCR, and TCRdb holds only the in-frame ones, with some missing. V, J and clone size are taken as reported in that table, and D and trimming were inferred from the DNA itself. The profile covers about 140,000 clones, with 70% to 90% appearing a single time and 11% taken by the ten largest.

Sequencing input: peripheral blood. The J gene is TRBJ1-1, the V gene TRBV5-4, with 8 positions matching TRBD1. This clonotype originated in a woman aged 80 or older with acute or convalescent COVID-19. For the CDR3, the DNA is TGTGCCAGCAGCTGGGGACAGGCGAACACTGAAGCTTTCTTT. Its translation: CASSWGQANTEAFF.